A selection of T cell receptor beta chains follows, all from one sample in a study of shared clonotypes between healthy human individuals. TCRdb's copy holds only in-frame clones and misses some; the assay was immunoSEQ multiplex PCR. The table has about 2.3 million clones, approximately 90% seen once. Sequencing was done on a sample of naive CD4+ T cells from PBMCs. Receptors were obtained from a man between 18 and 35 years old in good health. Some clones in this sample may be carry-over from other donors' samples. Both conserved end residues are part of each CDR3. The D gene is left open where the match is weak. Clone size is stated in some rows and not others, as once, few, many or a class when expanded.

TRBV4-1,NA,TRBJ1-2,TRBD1,CASSRDLRDSHYF,TGCGCCAGCAGCCGAGACCTCCGGGACAGCCATTACTTC
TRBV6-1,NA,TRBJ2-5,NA,CASRRGVGSETQYF,TGTGCCAGCAGGCGAGGGGTGGGGTCGGAGACCCAGTACTTC
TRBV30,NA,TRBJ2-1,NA,CARGVQGSGNEQFF,TGTGCCAGGGGGGTGCAGGGAAGCGGCAATGAGCAGTTCTTC
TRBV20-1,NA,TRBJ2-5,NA,CSVEGSGTQYF,TGCAGTGTGGAGGGGAGTGGGACCCAGTACTTC
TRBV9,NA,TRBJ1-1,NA,CASRAAGTEAFF,TGTGCCAGCAGGGCCGCCGGGACAGAAGCTTTCTTT
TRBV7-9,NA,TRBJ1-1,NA,CASSLDPNTEAFF,TGTGCCAGCAGCTTAGACCCGAACACTGAAGCTTTCTTT
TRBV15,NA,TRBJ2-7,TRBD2,CATSRPGRAYEQYF,TGTGCCACCAGCAGACCCGGGAGGGCCTACGAGCAGTACTTC
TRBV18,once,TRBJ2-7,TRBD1,CASSTLTGVEQYF,TGTGCCAGCTCAACCTTAACAGGGGTAGAGCAGTACTTC
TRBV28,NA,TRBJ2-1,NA,CASSLVGVEQFF,TGTGCCAGCAGTTTAGTGGGAGTAGAGCAGTTCTTC
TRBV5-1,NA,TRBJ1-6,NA,CASSLVGLNSPLHF,TGCGCCAGCAGCTTGGTAGGACTCAATTCACCCCTCCACTTT
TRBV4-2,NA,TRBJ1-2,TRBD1,CASSQKLGQGAPNYTF,TGTGCCAGCAGCCAGAAGCTGGGACAGGGGGCTCCGAACTACACCTTC
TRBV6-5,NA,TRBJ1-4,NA,CASSSSRAINEKLFF,TGTGCCAGCAGCTCCAGCCGGGCCATTAATGAAAAACTGTTTTTT
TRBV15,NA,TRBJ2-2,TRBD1,CATSTRRQGTGELFF,TGTGCCACCAGCACCAGACGACAGGGGACCGGGGAGCTGTTTTTT
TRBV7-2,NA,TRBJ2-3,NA,CASSRGDTDTQYF,TGTGCCAGCAGCAGAGGGGACACAGATACGCAGTATTTT
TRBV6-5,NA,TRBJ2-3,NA,CASSYSGSDTQYF,TGTGCCAGCAGTTACTCGGGGTCAGATACGCAGTATTTT
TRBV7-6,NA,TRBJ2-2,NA,CASSPQGYTVTGELFF,TGTGCCAGCAGCCCCCAGGGTTACACCGTAACCGGGGAGCTGTTTTTT
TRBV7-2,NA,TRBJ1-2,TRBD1,CASSLVVQGAVYGYTF,TGTGCCAGCAGCTTAGTAGTCCAGGGGGCTGTCTATGGCTACACCTTC
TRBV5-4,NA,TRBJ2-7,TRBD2,CASSSPLGGSYEQYF,TGTGCCAGCAGTTCCCCCCTGGGGGGGTCCTACGAGCAGTACTTC
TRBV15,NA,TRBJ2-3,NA,CATSTTRPPSTDTQYF,TGTGCCACCAGCACGACTCGACCACCTAGCACAGATACGCAGTATTTT
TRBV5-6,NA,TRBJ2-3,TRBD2,CASSLGTRGGDTQYF,TGTGCCAGCAGCCTCGGGACTCGCGGGGGAGATACGCAGTATTTT
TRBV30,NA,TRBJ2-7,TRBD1,CAWSVGTGRYEQYF,TGTGCCTGGAGTGTGGGGACAGGGAGGTACGAGCAGTACTTC
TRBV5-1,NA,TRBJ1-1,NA,CASSEQGGGNTEAFF,TGCGCCAGCAGCGAACAGGGAGGCGGGAACACTGAAGCTTTCTTT
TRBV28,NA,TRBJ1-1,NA,CASSPPQGREAFF,TGTGCCAGCAGTCCTCCACAGGGCCGCGAAGCTTTCTTT
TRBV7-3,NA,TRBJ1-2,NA,CASSTTRVSDGYTF,TGTGCCAGCAGCACGACACGGGTCTCGGATGGCTACACCTTC